Listed below are T cell receptor beta chains from one sample, sequenced in a study of cytomegalovirus exposure and HLA in healthy donors. Sequenced by immunoSEQ multiplex PCR; TCRdb stores in-frame clones only, minus some. This table holds around 180,000 clones, over 70% found once. The sequenced material came from PBMCs. Receptors were obtained from a man aged 35 to 55 in good health and CMV-seronegative. CDR3s leave out the opening cysteine and the closing phenylalanine or tryptophan. Rows may omit the clone size; those that give it use once, few, many or a size class.

v_call	clone_size	j_call	cdr3_length	cdr3_aa
TRBV10-3	NA	TRBJ2-1	13	AISEGGGSYNEQF
TRBV27	NA	TRBJ2-7	13	ASTSMGQGSYEQY
TRBV5-1	NA	TRBJ2-1	13	ASSFRGEGLGEQF
TRBV19	NA	TRBJ2-2	17	ASSASGTAYNRYTGELF
TRBV7-2	NA	TRBJ1-2	15	ASSLESLTGALYGYT
TRBV19	few	TRBJ1-1	11	ATLPYMGSEAF
TRBV19	NA	TRBJ2-5	12	ASRLTGDEETQY
TRBV6-1	once	TRBJ1-1	11	ASRGQGSTEAF
TRBV25-1	once	TRBJ1-1	12	ASSEVGRNTEAF
TRBV9	once	TRBJ2-7	14	ASSVGASGRTHEQY
TRBV6-5	once	TRBJ2-7	12	ATRTSGTPYEQY
TRBV19	NA	TRBJ2-7	12	ASRNGALPVEQY
TRBV19	NA	TRBJ1-5	13	ASSIGGQSVKPQH
TRBV14	NA	NA	11	ASSRSLVGEQY
TRBV4-3	NA	TRBJ1-1	13	ASSQVTGTRPEAF